This TCR beta chain derives from a study of cytomegalovirus exposure and HLA in healthy donors. Notes on the study in general: Most TCR sequences were rare, but some public TCRs occurred in many donors.

The CDR3 length is 15 residues. Germline trimming cut 7 bases from V and 9 bases from J; bases unmatched to any gene: 15. The germline gives CDR1 MDHEN, CDR2 SYDVKM. The study ran its PCR with 60 Vbeta and 13 Jbeta primers. The method was immunoSEQ multiplex PCR; TCRdb's version includes in-frame clones alone and lacks a portion of them. The table includes more than 150,000 clones, approximately 82% detected once. Of note for this clone: The antigen remains undetermined.

The receptor's source is a girl under 10 years old in good health and CMV-seropositive. Sequenced: PBMCs. The chain couples TRBV28 to TRBJ1-5; TRBD1 matches at 7 bases. The CDR3 is CASTLSRQGEGPQHF. CDR3 in DNA: TGTGCCAGCACCTTGTCCCGGCAGGGGGAAGGGCCCCAGCATTTT.